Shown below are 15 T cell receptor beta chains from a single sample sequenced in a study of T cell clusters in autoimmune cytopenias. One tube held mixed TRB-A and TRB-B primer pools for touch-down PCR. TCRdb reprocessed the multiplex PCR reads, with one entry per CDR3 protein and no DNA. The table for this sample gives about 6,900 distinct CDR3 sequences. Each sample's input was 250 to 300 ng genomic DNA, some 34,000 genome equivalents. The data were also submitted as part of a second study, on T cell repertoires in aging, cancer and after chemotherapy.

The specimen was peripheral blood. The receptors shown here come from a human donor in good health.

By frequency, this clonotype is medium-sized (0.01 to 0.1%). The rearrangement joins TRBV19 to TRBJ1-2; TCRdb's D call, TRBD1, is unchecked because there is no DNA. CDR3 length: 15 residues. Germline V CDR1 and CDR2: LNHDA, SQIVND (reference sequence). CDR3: CASSPGSGRNYGYTF.

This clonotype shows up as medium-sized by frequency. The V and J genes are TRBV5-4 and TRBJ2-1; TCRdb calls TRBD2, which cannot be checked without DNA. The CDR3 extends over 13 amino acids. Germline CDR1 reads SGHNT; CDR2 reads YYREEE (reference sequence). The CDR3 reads CASSLAGTGTPVF.

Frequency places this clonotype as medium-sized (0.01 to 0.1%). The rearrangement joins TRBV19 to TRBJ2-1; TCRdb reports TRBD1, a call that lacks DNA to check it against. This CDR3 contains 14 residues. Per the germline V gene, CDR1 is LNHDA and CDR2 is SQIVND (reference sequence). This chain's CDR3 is CASSRGQGYNEQFF.

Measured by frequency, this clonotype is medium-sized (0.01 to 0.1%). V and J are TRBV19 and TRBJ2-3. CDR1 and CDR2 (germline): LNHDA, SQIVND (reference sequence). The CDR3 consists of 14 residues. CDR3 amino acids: CASSIKGNTDTQYF.

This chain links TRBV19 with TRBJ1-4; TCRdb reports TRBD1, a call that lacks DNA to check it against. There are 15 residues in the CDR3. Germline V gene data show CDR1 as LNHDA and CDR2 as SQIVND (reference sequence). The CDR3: CASSIGGTANEKLFF.

CDR3 residues: CASSWAGRRGNYGYTF. The V gene is TRBV5-5, the J gene TRBJ1-2. The germline V gene has CDR1 SGHKS and CDR2 YYEKEE (reference sequence). CDR3 length equals 16 residues.

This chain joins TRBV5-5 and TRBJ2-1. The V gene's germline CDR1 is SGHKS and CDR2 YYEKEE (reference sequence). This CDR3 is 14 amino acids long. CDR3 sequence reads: CASSLDPTNNEQFF. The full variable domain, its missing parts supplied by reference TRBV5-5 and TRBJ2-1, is DAGVTQSPTHLIKTRGQQVTLRCSPISGHKSVSWYQQVLGQGPQFIFQYYEKEERGRGNFPDRFSARQFPNYSSELNVNALLLGDSALYLCASSLDPTNNEQFFGPGTRLTVL.

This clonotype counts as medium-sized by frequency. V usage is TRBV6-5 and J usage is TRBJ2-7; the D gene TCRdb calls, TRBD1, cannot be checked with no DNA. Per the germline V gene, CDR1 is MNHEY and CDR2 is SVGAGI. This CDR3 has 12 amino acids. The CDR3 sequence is CASKGVSYEQYF.

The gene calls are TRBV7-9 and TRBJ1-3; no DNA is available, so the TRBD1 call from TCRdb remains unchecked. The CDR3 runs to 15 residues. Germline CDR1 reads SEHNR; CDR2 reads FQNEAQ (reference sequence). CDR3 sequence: CASNRVGQSGNTIYF.

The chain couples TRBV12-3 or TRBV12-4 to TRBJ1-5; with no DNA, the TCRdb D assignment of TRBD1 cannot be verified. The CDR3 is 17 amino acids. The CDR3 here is CASSLDAGVNSNQPQHF.

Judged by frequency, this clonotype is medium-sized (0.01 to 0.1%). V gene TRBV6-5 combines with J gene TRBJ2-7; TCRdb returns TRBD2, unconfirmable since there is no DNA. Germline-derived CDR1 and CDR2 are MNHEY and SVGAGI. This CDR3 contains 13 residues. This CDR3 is CASSSGLAGEQYF.

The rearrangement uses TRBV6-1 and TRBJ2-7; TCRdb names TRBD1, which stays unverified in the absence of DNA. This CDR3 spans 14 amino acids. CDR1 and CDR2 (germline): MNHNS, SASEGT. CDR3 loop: CASRDRDRRYEQYF.

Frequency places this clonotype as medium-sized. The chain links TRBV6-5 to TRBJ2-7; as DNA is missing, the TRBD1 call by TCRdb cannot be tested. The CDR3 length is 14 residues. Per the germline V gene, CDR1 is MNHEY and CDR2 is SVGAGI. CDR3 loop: CASSRTGGASEQYF.

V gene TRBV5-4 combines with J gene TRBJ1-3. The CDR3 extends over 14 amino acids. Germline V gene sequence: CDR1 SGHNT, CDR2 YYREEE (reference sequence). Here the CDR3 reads CASSWDRAGNTIYF.

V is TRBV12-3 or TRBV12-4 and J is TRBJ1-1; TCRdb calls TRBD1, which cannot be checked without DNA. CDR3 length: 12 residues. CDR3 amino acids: CASRGQGTEALF.